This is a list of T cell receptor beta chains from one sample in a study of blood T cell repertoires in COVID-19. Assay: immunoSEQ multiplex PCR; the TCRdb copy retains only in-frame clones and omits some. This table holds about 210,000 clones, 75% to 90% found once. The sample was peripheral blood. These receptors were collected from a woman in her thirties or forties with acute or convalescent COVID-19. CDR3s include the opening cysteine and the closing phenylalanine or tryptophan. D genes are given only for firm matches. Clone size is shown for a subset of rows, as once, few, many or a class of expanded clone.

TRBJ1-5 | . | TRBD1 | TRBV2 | CASSGQGAHQPQHF | TGTGCCAGCAGTGGACAGGGGGCTCATCAGCCCCAGCATTTT
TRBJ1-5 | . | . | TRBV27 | CASSLVSGNQPQHF | TGTGCCAGCAGTTTGGTATCGGGCAATCAGCCCCAGCATTTT
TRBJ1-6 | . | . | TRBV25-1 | CASSQGTNSPLHF | TGTGCCAGCAGTCAGGGGACAAATTCACCCCTCCACTTT
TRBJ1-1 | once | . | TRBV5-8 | CANARQANTEAFF | TGTGCCAACGCTAGACAGGCTAACACTGAAGCTTTCTTT
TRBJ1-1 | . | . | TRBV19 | CASSIQRNTEAFF | TGTGCCAGTAGTATTCAGCGGAACACTGAAGCTTTCTTT
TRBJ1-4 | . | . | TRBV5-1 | CASSLARAGSEKLFF | TGCGCCAGCAGCTTGGCCAGGGCCGGGAGTGAAAAACTGTTTTTT
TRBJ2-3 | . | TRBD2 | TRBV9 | CASSVNPFAGEETDTQYF | TGTGCCAGCAGCGTAAACCCCTTTGCGGGGGAGGAGACAGATACGCAGTATTTT
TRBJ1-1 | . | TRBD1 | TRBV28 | CASPPPQGADTEAFF | TGTGCCAGCCCGCCGCCCCAGGGGGCGGACACTGAAGCTTTCTTT
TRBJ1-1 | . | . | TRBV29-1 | CSVEDPHPSEAFF | TGCAGCGTTGAAGATCCCCATCCTAGTGAAGCTTTCTTT
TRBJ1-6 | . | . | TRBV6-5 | CASKIQGYSNSPLHF | TGTGCCAGCAAAATACAGGGTTATTCAAATTCACCCCTCCACTTT
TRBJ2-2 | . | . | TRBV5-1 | CASSLPSNTGELFF | TGCGCCAGCAGCTTGCCCTCGAACACCGGGGAGCTGTTTTTT
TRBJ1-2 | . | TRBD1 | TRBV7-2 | CASSKDRGGYGYTF | TGTGCCAGCAGCAAGGACAGGGGAGGCTATGGCTACACCTTC
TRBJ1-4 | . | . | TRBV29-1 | CSVRMGSVGAEKLFF | TGCAGCGTTCGGATGGGTAGTGTGGGGGCTGAAAAACTGTTTTTT
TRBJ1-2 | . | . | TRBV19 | CASSISFAGTYGYTF | TGTGCCAGTAGTATCTCCTTTGCAGGTACCTATGGCTACACCTTC
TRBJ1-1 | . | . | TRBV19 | CASSIDGRGSTEAFF | TGTGCCAGTAGTATAGACGGGAGGGGTAGTACTGAAGCTTTCTTT
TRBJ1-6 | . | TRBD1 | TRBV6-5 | CASSYSGAGGSPLHF | TGTGCCAGCAGTTACTCTGGGGCAGGGGGCTCACCCCTCCACTTT
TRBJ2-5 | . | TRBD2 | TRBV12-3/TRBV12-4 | CASRGTTQETQYF | TGTGCCAGCAGAGGGACTACCCAAGAGACCCAGTACTTC
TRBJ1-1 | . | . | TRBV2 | CASSDRDIQNTEAFF | TGTGCCAGCAGTGACCGGGACATACAGAACACTGAAGCTTTCTTT
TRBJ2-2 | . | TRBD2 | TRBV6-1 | CASSETTSSGELFF | TGTGCCAGCAGTGAAACGACTAGCTCCGGGGAGCTGTTTTTT
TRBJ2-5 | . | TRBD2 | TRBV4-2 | CASSQEWLAGRRRQETQYF | TGTGCCAGCAGCCAAGAGTGGCTAGCGGGAAGAAGGCGGCAAGAGACCCAGTACTTC
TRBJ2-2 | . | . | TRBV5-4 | CASSVTSTGELFF | TGTGCCAGCAGCGTTACAAGCACCGGGGAGCTGTTTTTT
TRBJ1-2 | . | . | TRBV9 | CASSVVGAMFYGYTF | TGTGCCAGCAGCGTAGTTGGGGCAATGTTTTATGGCTACACCTTC
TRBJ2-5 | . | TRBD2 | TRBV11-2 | CASSLVTPSGGQETQYF | TGTGCCAGCAGCTTAGTAACCCCTAGCGGGGGACAAGAGACCCAGTACTTC